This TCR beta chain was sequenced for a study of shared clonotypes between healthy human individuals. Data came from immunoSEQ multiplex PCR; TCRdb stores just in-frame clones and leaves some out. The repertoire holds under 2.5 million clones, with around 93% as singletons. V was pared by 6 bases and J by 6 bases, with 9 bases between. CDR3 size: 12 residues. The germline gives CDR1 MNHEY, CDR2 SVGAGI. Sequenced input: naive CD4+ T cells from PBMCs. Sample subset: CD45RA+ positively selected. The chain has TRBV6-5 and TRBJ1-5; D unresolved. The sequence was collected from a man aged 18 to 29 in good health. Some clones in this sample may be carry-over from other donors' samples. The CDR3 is CASRAAGQPQHF. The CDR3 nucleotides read TGTGCCAGCAGGGCCGCCGGTCAGCCCCAGCATTTT.